These 28 T cell receptor beta chains were all obtained from the same sample, sequenced in a study of T cell changes during pregnancy in multiple sclerosis. TCRdb's copy holds only in-frame clones and misses some; the assay was immunoSEQ multiplex PCR. Among under 70,000 clones listed, approximately 91% were seen once. The source was peripheral blood, collected in the second trimester of pregnancy. Receptors were obtained from a female donor with multiple sclerosis, enrolled in a pregnancy study.

V and J are TRBV2 and TRBJ1-1; the D is unclear. Trimming took 7 bases from V and 4 from J, leaving 16 bases between them. The CDR3 sequence is 14 residues long. Germline V CDR1 and CDR2: SNHLY, FYNNEI. DNA of the CDR3: TGTGCCAGCAAAGCCCCGGAGGGCTTCACTGAAGCTTTCTTT. Its translation is CASKAPEGFTEAFF.

The chain joins TRBV7-2 to TRBJ1-5; D gene uncertain. The germline V gene has CDR1 SGHTA and CDR2 FQGNSA. The CDR3 has 15 residues. V gave up 4 bases and J gave up 1 base, with 11 bases separating them. The CDR3 DNA reads as TGTGCCAGCAGCTCGCGAACCGGGAGCAATCAGCCCCAGCATTTT. Protein product: CASSSRTGSNQPQHF.

CDR3 residues: CASSQDYGFDDNQPQHF. In DNA, the CDR3 is TGCGCCAGCAGCCAAGATTACGGGTTTGATGACAATCAGCCCCAGCATTTT. The chain is built from TRBV4-3 and TRBJ1-5; D is unclear. V was trimmed by 0 bases and J by 3 bases, leaving 15 bases between them. Germline V CDR1 and CDR2: LGHNA, YSLEER. This CDR3 is built from 17 residues.

The chain is built from TRBV5-4 and TRBJ1-4, with D perhaps TRBD1 (5 bases). The CDR3 totals 14 residues. From germline, CDR1 is SGHNT and CDR2 YYREEE (reference sequence). Trimming left V 4 bases short and J 8 bases short, with 15 bases between. CDR3 in amino acids: CASSRKGQEEKLFF. DNA of the CDR3: TGTGCCAGCAGCCGGAAGGGGCAGGAGGAAAAACTGTTTTTT.

The rearrangement joins TRBV7-9 to TRBJ2-1; D not resolved. The germline V gene encodes CDR1 SEHNR and CDR2 FQNEAQ (reference sequence). The V and J ends lost 4 bases and 7 bases respectively, with 8 bases between them. The length of the CDR3 is 12 residues. CDR3 region: CASSYRVNEQFF. CDR3 DNA: TGTGCCAGCAGCTACCGGGTAAATGAGCAGTTCTTC.

Only a few counts were recorded for this clone. The chain couples TRBV7-9 to TRBJ2-1; 10 nucleotides match TRBD2. The J segment lost 3 bases and the V segment lost 5 bases, leaving 13 bases of the junction unmatched. CDR3 length equals 18 residues. Germline V gene data show CDR1 as SEHNR and CDR2 as FQNEAQ (reference sequence). The CDR3 spells CASSPQIIAGGFYNEQFF. CDR3 bases: TGTGCCAGCAGCCCTCAGATTATAGCGGGGGGATTCTACAATGAGCAGTTCTTC.

This chain connects TRBV7-3 to TRBJ2-1, with a tentative D call TRBD2 (6 bases). V lost 0 bases and J lost 6, with 9 bases in between. Germline V gene sequence: CDR1 SGHTA, CDR2 FQGTGA. The CDR3 loop spans 14 amino acids. The CDR3: CASSLTGGSNEQFF. The CDR3 bases are TGTGCCAGCAGCTTAACGGGGGGTTCCAATGAGCAGTTCTTC.

This chain uses TRBV6-6 with TRBJ2-3; D is ambiguous. V was pared by 4 bases and J by 1 base, with 6 bases between. This CDR3 spans 13 amino acids. In germline, CDR1 is MNHNY, CDR2 SVGAGI (reference sequence). The CDR3 is CASSSSGTDTQYF. The CDR3 DNA reads TGTGCCAGCAGTTCGTCCGGCACAGATACGCAGTATTTT.

The genes are TRBV7-3 and TRBJ1-1; no reliable D call. CDR3 length: 14 residues. With 7 bases removed from V and 1 base from J, the gap between germline ends came to 13 bases. Looked up from germline, CDR1 is SGHTA and CDR2 is FQGTGA. The CDR3 nucleotides read TGTGCCAGCAAGGAGGGTAGATCGAACACTGAAGCTTTCTTT. This gives the protein CASKEGRSNTEAFF.

V is TRBV6-1 and J is TRBJ1-1; 10 nucleotides line up with TRBD1. Germline V lookup: CDR1 MNHNS, CDR2 SASEGT. The V segment lost 8 bases and the J segment 6 bases; nucleotides outside the gene matches: 6. The CDR3 runs 13 residues. The CDR3 sequence is CASGGQGGPEAFF. The CDR3 coding sequence is TGTGCCAGCGGCGGACAGGGGGGGCCTGAAGCTTTCTTT.

The chain uses TRBV6-4 and TRBJ2-2; 7 bases match TRBD2. Germline V gene data show CDR1 as MRHNA and CDR2 as SNTAGT. The CDR3 is 13 residues long. J lost 3 bases, V lost 5 bases, and 0 bases had no gene match. CDR3 amino acids: CASSSGDTGELFF. CDR3 in DNA: TGTGCCAGCAGTAGCGGGGACACCGGGGAGCTGTTTTTT.

The chain employs TRBV28 and TRBJ2-1, with 9 bases matching TRBD1. The J segment lost 7 bases and the V segment lost 8 bases, leaving 9 bases of the junction unmatched. Per the germline V gene, CDR1 is MDHEN and CDR2 is SYDVKM. This CDR3 contains 14 residues. CDR3 loop: CASFRDRARNEQFF. CDR3 in DNA: TGTGCCAGCTTCCGGGACAGGGCGCGGAATGAGCAGTTCTTC.

The chain couples TRBV5-1 to TRBJ1-6; no reliable D call. V was trimmed by 0 bases and J by 14 bases, leaving 12 bases between them. The CDR3 contains 13 residues. Germline assignment: CDR1 SGHRS and CDR2 YFSETQ. The CDR3 is CASSLDRNSALHF. The CDR3 region has the DNA TGCGCCAGCAGCTTGGACCGTAATTCGGCCCTCCACTTT.

The V and J genes are TRBV7-9 and TRBJ1-2; possible D gene TRBD1, 5 bases. The germline V gene has CDR1 SEHNR and CDR2 FQNEAQ (reference sequence). This CDR3 contains 15 residues. Trimming pared 2 bases from V and 8 bases from J, leaving 18 bases between. CDR3 bases: TGTGCCAGCAGCTTAAGGGCCGGACACGGGAGAGGCTACACCTTC. Its translation is CASSLRAGHGRGYTF.

The V gene is TRBV4-1, the J gene TRBJ1-3; possible D gene TRBD1, 5 bases. Trimming took 2 bases from V and 0 from J, leaving 11 bases between them. The CDR3 is 16 residues long. Germline V gene lookup returns CDR1 MGHRA and CDR2 YSYEKL. In nucleotides, the CDR3 is TGCGCCAGCAGCCAACGCTACGGGGGCTCTGGAAACACCATATATTTT. It codes for CASSQRYGGSGNTIYF.

The CDR3 reads CASSSRPDSWNTGELFF. CDR3 nucleotides: TGTGCCAGCAGCTCTCGACCTGACTCGTGGAACACCGGGGAGCTGTTTTTT. V and J are TRBV11-2 and TRBJ2-2; the D is unclear. The V end lost 4 bases, the J end lost 1 base, and 16 bases lay between the germline ends. Germline V lookup: CDR1 SGHAT, CDR2 FQNNGV. The CDR3 sequence is 17 residues long.

The gene calls are TRBV11-3 and TRBJ2-1; D is ambiguous. The CDR3 totals 13 residues. Germline-derived CDR1 and CDR2 are SGHNT and YENEEA. Trimming stripped 0 bases from V and 7 bases from J, with 7 bases between. The CDR3 sequence is CASSLEARNEQFF. In DNA, the CDR3 is TGTGCCAGCAGCTTAGAAGCCAGGAATGAGCAGTTCTTC.

This chain connects TRBV2 to TRBJ2-5, with D unresolved. V lost 2 bases and J lost 12, with 13 bases in between. Germline assignment: CDR1 SNHLY and CDR2 FYNNEI. The CDR3 runs to 12 residues. In DNA form, the CDR3 reads TGTGCCAGCAGTGAATCTAGAGTTTTTAAGTACTTC. Its translation: CASSESRVFKYF.

The genes are TRBV14 and TRBJ1-4; D is unresolved. The length of the CDR3 is 16 residues. Trimming removed 2 bases at V and 5 bases at J, with 15 bases between. CDR1 and CDR2 from the germline V gene are SGHDN and FVKESK. The CDR3 nucleotides are TGTGCCAGCAGCCAACGGGGTAGCGGGCCAAATGAAAAACTGTTTTTT. Residues: CASSQRGSGPNEKLFF.

The rearrangement joins TRBV10-3 to TRBJ2-1, with 7 bases matching TRBD1. The germline V gene has CDR1 ENHRY and CDR2 SYGVKD. After removal of 8 bases from V and 6 bases from J, the junction contained 19 bases not matched to a gene. This CDR3 spans 17 amino acids. The CDR3 nucleotides read TGTGCCATCCGGTGGGACAGCGTGGTTGGACATAGCAATGAGCAGTTCTTC. Translated: CAIRWDSVVGHSNEQFF.

This rearrangement joins TRBV5-1 to TRBJ2-3, with 10 bases that match TRBD2. CDR1 is SGHRS and CDR2 is YFSETQ in the germline V gene. The CDR3 consists of 17 residues. V was pared by 2 bases and J by 1 base, with 7 bases of the junction left unmatched. For the CDR3, the DNA is TGCGCCAGCAGCTTTTCTCCTAGCGGGGGCCGCACAGATACGCAGTATTTT. Its protein product is CASSFSPSGGRTDTQYF.

This sequence joins TRBV20-1 and TRBJ1-1; D gene ambiguous. The V end lost 3 bases, the J end lost 3 bases, and 5 bases lay between the germline ends. The CDR3 contains 11 residues. Germline loops: CDR1 DFQATT, CDR2 SNEGSKA (reference sequence). CDR3 amino acids: CSASKYTEAFF. For the CDR3, the DNA is TGCAGTGCTAGTAAATACACTGAAGCTTTCTTT.

V and J are TRBV2 and TRBJ2-5; 11 bases align to TRBD2. This CDR3 has 14 amino acids. Trimming took 10 bases from V and 3 from J; bases not matched to a gene: 7. Germline V gene lookup returns CDR1 SNHLY and CDR2 FYNNEI. The CDR3 coding sequence is TGTGCCACCTCCCCTAGCGGGGGGAAAGAGACCCAGTACTTC. The encoded protein is CATSPSGGKETQYF.

This chain connects TRBV19 to TRBJ2-7; 8 positions agree with TRBD1. With 4 bases clipped from V and 3 bases from J, the junction kept 11 bases outside the gene matches. Germline CDR1 is LNHDA and CDR2 is SQIVND (reference sequence). The CDR3 extends over 16 amino acids. CDR3 amino acids: CASSSIRQGTVYEQYF. The CDR3 region has the DNA TGTGCCAGTAGTAGTATTAGACAGGGGACCGTCTACGAGCAGTACTTC.

The chain has TRBV28 and TRBJ2-1, with D possibly matching TRBD2 (5 bases). Germline V gene lookup returns CDR1 MDHEN and CDR2 SYDVKM. The germline V and J ends were trimmed by 3 bases and 9 bases, with 15 bases remaining between them. This CDR3 comprises 14 residues. As DNA, the CDR3 is TGTGCCAGCAGTTTTCACGTCACCGGGGTTGAGCAGTTCTTC. Its protein product is CASSFHVTGVEQFF.

This sequence joins TRBV15 and TRBJ2-2; TRBD2 is a possible D gene (5 bases). Per the germline V gene, CDR1 is LNHNV and CDR2 is YYDKDF (reference sequence). With 5 bases removed from V and 17 bases from J, the gap between germline ends came to 27 bases. This CDR3 comprises 15 residues. CDR3 loop: CATSSWTVTSGGLFF. CDR3 bases: TGTGCCACCAGCTCCTGGACGGTTACATCAGGCGGGCTATTTTTT.

This chain uses TRBV20-1 with TRBJ2-1; D may be TRBD1 (6 bases). The germline CDR1 and CDR2 sequences are DFQATT and SNEGSKA (reference sequence). The CDR3 loop spans 11 amino acids. Trimming stripped 5 bases from V and 8 bases from J, with 10 bases between. The CDR3 spells CSAGRQDEQFF. The CDR3 DNA reads as TGCAGTGCTGGGCGACAGGATGAGCAGTTCTTC.

The CDR3 nucleotides read TGTGCCAGCAGTCCCCTCCGACAGTCCACCGCGGCCCAGTACTTC. Encoded protein: CASSPLRQSTAAQYF. The genes are TRBV27 and TRBJ2-5; D is possibly TRBD1 (5 bases). V lost 5 bases, J lost 9 bases, and 22 bases lay in between. In germline, CDR1 is MNHEY, CDR2 SMNVEV (reference sequence). This CDR3 contains 15 residues.